Each of the 19 T cell receptor beta chains below was sequenced from the same sample in a study of blood T cell repertoires in COVID-19. Repertoires were generated with immunoSEQ multiplex PCR, while TCRdb's copy carries only in-frame clones and drops some. The sample lists 350,000 to 450,000 clones; more than 75% were seen once. Sequenced material: peripheral blood. The receptors originated from a woman aged 55-70 years with COVID-19, enrolled during active disease.

This clone was observed a handful of times. The V call is TRBV29-1, the J call TRBJ1-1, with a weak D call TRBD1 (5 bases). This CDR3 is built from 13 residues. The germline V gene encodes CDR1 SQVTM and CDR2 ANQGSEA. V was clipped by 5 bases and J by 1 base, with 11 bases between them. Here the CDR3 reads CSVHGGENTEAFF. The CDR3 region has the DNA TGCAGCGTTCACGGGGGGGAGAACACTGAAGCTTTCTTT.

Only one count was recorded for this clone. The chain couples TRBV5-4 to TRBJ2-5; D may be TRBD1 (6 bases). This CDR3 is built from 13 residues. Germline assignment: CDR1 SGHNT and CDR2 YYREEE (reference sequence). V was shortened by 2 bases and J by 5 bases, with 10 bases between the two germline ends. CDR3 amino acids: CASSLQGRETQYF. CDR3 coding DNA: TGTGCCAGCAGCTTACAGGGTCGGGAGACCCAGTACTTC.

About this clone: Possible read error: a much larger clone is one base away. The chain is built from TRBV7-8 and TRBJ2-2; TRBD1 might be the D (5 bases). Germline V gene data show CDR1 as SGHVS and CDR2 as FQNEAQ. The CDR3 has 13 amino acids. Deletions cut 2 bases from V and 5 bases from J, with 6 bases between. CDR3 region: CASSLQGTGELFF. The CDR3 DNA reads TGTGCCAGCAGCTTACAGGGAACCGGGGAGCTGTTTTTT.

The genes are TRBV10-3 and TRBJ1-2; the match to TRBD1 covers 7 bases. The germline V gene has CDR1 ENHRY and CDR2 SYGVKD. Losses at the gene ends were 7 bases for V and 3 bases for J; bases not matched to a gene: 5. The CDR3 is 13 amino acids. The DNA for the CDR3 is TGTGCCATCAAGGGGGCTCTGCACTATGGCTACACCTTC. Its translation is CAIKGALHYGYTF.

The chain couples TRBV6-1 to TRBJ1-3; D is ambiguous. V lost 3 bases and J 1 base, leaving 10 bases between the germline ends. Germline lookup yields CDR1 MNHNS and CDR2 SASEGT. The length of the CDR3 is 15 residues. CDR3 protein: CASSDHGGSGNTIYF. CDR3 DNA: TGTGCCAGCAGTGATCACGGAGGATCTGGAAACACCATATATTTT.

The DNA for the CDR3 is TGTGCCAGCAGCTTTCTCCCAGGGACTAATGAAAAACTGTTTTTT. Encoded protein: CASSFLPGTNEKLFF. J is TRBJ1-4 and V is TRBV5-8; D is perhaps TRBD1 (5 bases). CDR1 and CDR2 (germline): SGHTS, YDEGEE. The V end lost 2 bases, the J end lost 2 bases, and 10 bases lay between the germline ends. The CDR3 loop spans 15 amino acids.

The CDR3 here is CASSPWTVSYGYTF. For the CDR3, the DNA is TGTGCCAGCAGTCCTTGGACAGTCTCGTATGGCTACACCTTC. This rearrangement joins TRBV2 to TRBJ1-2, with TRBD1 as a possible D gene (6 bases). Per germline, CDR1 SNHLY and CDR2 FYNNEI. The CDR3 has 14 residues. Trimming shortened V by 5 bases and J by 5 bases, and 15 bases separated the two germline ends.

This clone was picked up a small number of times. The CDR3 DNA reads as TGTGCCAGTAGCCTTTCTAACTCCTACGAGCAGTACTTC. Translation gives CASSLSNSYEQYF. The chain joins TRBV19 to TRBJ2-7; D is uncertain. Germline CDR1 and CDR2: LNHDA and SQIVND (reference sequence). Trimming stripped 6 bases from V and 0 bases from J, with 9 bases between. The CDR3 spans 13 residues.

The chain employs TRBV6-5 and TRBJ1-1; D unresolved. There are 15 residues in the CDR3. Germline CDR1 and CDR2: MNHEY and SVGAGI. V was pared by 5 bases and J by 6 bases, with 19 bases between. CDR3 DNA sequence: TGTGCCAGCAGTCCAGGAACTCAATCTACCTCTGAAGCTTTCTTT. Translating it yields CASSPGTQSTSEAFF.

The rearrangement links TRBV29-1 to TRBJ1-5, with 9 bases that match TRBD1. Per the germline V gene, CDR1 is SQVTM and CDR2 is ANQGSEA. J lost 0 bases, V lost 6 bases, and 15 bases had no gene match. This CDR3 is 18 amino acids long. The CDR3 DNA reads as TGCAGCGTGTCTTGGTCGGCGGGACAGGGTCATAGCAATCAGCCCCAGCATTTT. It encodes CSVSWSAGQGHSNQPQHF.

Details on this clone: This same CDR3 is encoded by further DNA sequences in the sample. The J gene is TRBJ2-2, the V gene TRBV3-1 (or the pseudogene TRBV3-2); 7 bases line up with TRBD1. CDR1 LGHDT and CDR2 YNNKEL come from the germline V gene (reference sequence). J was trimmed by 5 bases and V by 4 bases; bases with no gene match: 1. The CDR3 extends over 13 amino acids. The CDR3 DNA follows: TGTGCCAGCAGCCGACAGGGTACCGGGGAGCTGTTTTTT. Residues: CASSRQGTGELFF.

The J gene is TRBJ2-2, the V gene TRBV18; 9 positions agree with TRBD1. Germline-derived CDR1 and CDR2 are KGHSH and LQKENI. The CDR3 totals 15 residues. V shed 4 bases and J 6 bases; nucleotides not matched to a gene: 6. The CDR3: CASSLYRGQAGELFF. DNA for the CDR3: TGTGCCAGCTCACTCTACAGGGGGCAAGCCGGGGAGCTGTTTTTT.

The DNA for the CDR3 is TGCGCCAGCAGCGTTGGGGGCGAGCAGGGCGAGCAGTACTTC. It specifies CASSVGGEQGEQYF. The chain employs TRBV4-1 and TRBJ2-7, with TRBD1 as a possible D gene (6 bases). Germline V CDR1 and CDR2: MGHRA, YSYEKL. The CDR3 contains 14 residues. V lost 5 bases and J lost 6, with 17 bases in between.

The chain is built from TRBV28 and TRBJ2-3, with D perhaps matching TRBD2 (7 bases). The germline CDR1 and CDR2 sequences are MDHEN and SYDVKM. The CDR3 has 16 residues. V lost 5 bases and J lost 2, with 17 bases in between. The DNA of the CDR3 is TGTGCCAGCAGTCGCCCGGAGGGGGGGGCCACAGATACGCAGTATTTT. Translating gives CASSRPEGGATDTQYF.

The chain couples TRBV5-4 to TRBJ1-2; 7 bases agree with TRBD1. CDR3 size: 14 residues. J was trimmed by 6 bases and V by 4 bases; bases with no gene match: 9. CDR1 SGHNT and CDR2 YYREEE come from the germline V gene (reference sequence). CDR3 loop: CASSESSDRDGYTF. In DNA, the CDR3 is TGTGCCAGCAGCGAATCCTCCGACAGGGATGGCTACACCTTC.

This clone has a single count. This rearrangement joins TRBV7-3 to TRBJ2-1; TRBD2 matches 10 bases. Germline V CDR1 and CDR2: SGHTA, FQGTGA. The V and J ends lost 6 bases and 15 bases, in that order; junction bases with no gene match: 14. CDR3 length equals 14 residues. The CDR3 protein is CASSRSGGAVGTFF. CDR3 nucleotides: TGTGCCAGCAGTCGGAGCGGGGGGGCCGTAGGCACGTTCTTC.

J is TRBJ2-5 and V is TRBV12-5; D ambiguous. V lost 0 bases and J 5 bases, leaving 4 bases between the germline ends. This CDR3 is built from 12 residues. CDR1 and CDR2 (germline): LGHNT, FRNRAP. The DNA for the CDR3 is TGTGCTAGTGGTTTGGTACGGGAGACCCAGTACTTC. This gives the protein CASGLVRETQYF. The whole variable domain, filled in from reference TRBV12-5 and TRBJ2-5, reads DARVTQTPRHKVTEMGQEVTMRCQPILGHNTVFWYRQTMMQGLELLAYFRNRAPLDDSGMPKDRFSAEMPDATLATLKIQPSEPRDSAVYFCASGLVRETQYFGPGTRLLVL.

The rearrangement joins TRBV9 to TRBJ2-5; 11 positions agree with TRBD2. Germline trimming cut 2 bases from V and 1 base from J; bases unmatched to any gene: 10. The CDR3 extends over 18 amino acids. In germline, CDR1 is SGDLS, CDR2 YYNGEE. The CDR3 DNA is TGTGCCAGCAGCGTTAGTGGTAGCGGGGGGGCGGGCCAAGAGACCCAGTACTTC. Amino acid sequence: CASSVSGSGGAGQETQYF. Full variable domain (remainder filled in from reference TRBV9 and TRBJ2-5): DSGVTQTPKHLITATGQRVTLRCSPRSGDLSVYWYQQSLDQGLQFLIQYYNGEERAKGNILERFSAQQFPDLHSELNLSSLELGDSALYFCASSVSGSGGAGQETQYFGPGTRLLVL.

CDR3 nucleotide sequence: TGTGCCAGCAGCCCGTACAGGGCCTACGAGCAGTACTTC. Its protein is CASSPYRAYEQYF. The chain couples TRBV7-9 to TRBJ2-7, with D tentatively TRBD1 (6 bases). Germline-derived CDR1 and CDR2 are SEHNR and FQNEAQ (reference sequence). This CDR3 is built from 13 residues. The ends were cut back, 5 bases at V and 2 bases at J, with 10 bases in the middle.